This T cell receptor beta chain was documented in a study of human T cells and chemical hapten exposure. Many counts were recorded for this clonotype. Deletions cut 4 bases from V and 8 bases from J, with 23 bases between. Germline CDR1 ENHRY, CDR2 SYGVKD. This CDR3 is 16 amino acids long. Using its own MiXCR run on the RACE reads, TCRdb lists one record per CDR3 protein. The sample records 380,000 or so distinct CDR3 sequences, 4% to 5.5% being singletons. The time point here: patch test 1, 2 weeks after DPC sensitization. Documented treatment: therapeutic diphenylcyclopropenone sensitization with weekly scalp DPC.

This sample comprised whole blood, obtained in connection with sensitization to the hapten diphenylcyclopropenone (DPC). The rearrangement links TRBV10-3 to TRBJ1-2; D gene unclear. This TCR was recovered from a woman in her 50s with alopecia areata. Some clones in this sample may be carry-over from other donors' samples. CDR3 amino acids: CAISGIGDRKLSGYTF. The DNA for the CDR3 is TGTGCCATCAGTGGAATTGGAGACCGAAAACTTTCCGGCTACACCTTC.